Listed below are T cell receptor beta chains from one sample, sequenced in a study of T cell responses to AZD1222 COVID-19 vaccine. Data came from immunoSEQ multiplex PCR; TCRdb stores just in-frame clones and leaves some out. The sample includes 150,000 or so clones, more than 85% of them seen just once. Material: peripheral blood, obtained on day 0 of MenACWY control vaccination. These TCRs come from an adult in good health. Each CDR3 is given with its conserved first and last residue. The D gene is left open where the match is weak. Clone size, where shown, is once, few, many, or a class for clones that have expanded.

TRBJ1-2,NA,TRBV7-2,NA,CASTGDGGRSSGYTF,TGTGCCAGCACCGGAGATGGGGGGCGATCTTCTGGCTACACCTTC
TRBJ1-5,NA,TRBV28,NA,CASTQGGYGQPQHF,TGTGCCAGCACACAAGGAGGGTATGGTCAGCCCCAGCATTTT
TRBJ1-6,TRBD1,TRBV7-3,NA,CASSLDRGDPLHF,TGTGCCAGCAGCCTAGACAGGGGTGATCCCCTCCACTTT
TRBJ2-2,TRBD2,TRBV27,NA,CASSLPGLAGGPGELFF,TGTGCCAGCAGTTTACCGGGACTAGCGGGAGGGCCCGGGGAGCTGTTTTTT
TRBJ1-4,NA,TRBV28,NA,CASSFPDSYNEKLFF,TGTGCCAGCAGTTTCCCAGACAGTTATAATGAAAAACTGTTTTTT
TRBJ1-2,NA,TRBV21-1,NA,CASSKGKAKQGARGYTF,TGTGCCAGCAGCAAAGGAAAGGCGAAACAGGGGGCGCGTGGCTACACCTTC
TRBJ2-7,NA,TRBV27,NA,CASSLKGPYEQYF,TGTGCCAGCAGTTTAAAGGGCCCCTACGAGCAGTACTTC
TRBJ1-5,NA,TRBV15,NA,CATSRTDLLHDRWDYSNQPQHF,TGTGCCACCAGCAGAACCGACCTATTGCATGACCGATGGGATTATAGCAATCAGCCCCAGCATTTT
TRBJ2-5,NA,TRBV25-1,once,CASGQETQYF,TGTGCCAGCGGCCAAGAGACCCAGTACTTC
TRBJ2-5,NA,TRBV9,once,CASSTLGGAETQYF,TGTGCCAGCAGCACTCTGGGGGGCGCGGAGACCCAGTACTTC
TRBJ1-2,NA,TRBV10-3,NA,CAISVTGTGDYGYTF,TGTGCCATCAGTGTAACCGGGACGGGGGACTATGGCTACACCTTC
TRBJ2-7,TRBD1,TRBV28,NA,CASSRDRAYEQYF,TGTGCCAGCAGCCGGGACAGGGCCTACGAGCAGTACTTC
TRBJ1-2,NA,TRBV19,NA,CASSGGRDNGGYTF,TGTGCCAGTAGCGGGGGGCGCGATAATGGCGGCTACACCTTC
TRBJ1-1,NA,TRBV5-1,NA,CASSLDGTRNTEAFF,TGCGCCAGCAGCTTGGATGGCACCCGGAACACTGAAGCTTTCTTT
TRBJ1-4,NA,TRBV2,NA,CASSDPPLRGKLFF,TGTGCCAGCAGTGACCCGCCCCTTAGAGGAAAACTGTTTTTT
TRBJ2-7,TRBD1,TRBV3-1/TRBV3-2,NA,CASSHGGQETYEQYF,TGTGCCAGCAGCCATGGGGGACAGGAGACCTACGAGCAGTACTTC
TRBJ1-1,TRBD1,TRBV5-1,once,CASSGTGMNTEAFF,TGCGCCAGCAGCGGGACAGGAATGAACACTGAAGCTTTCTTT
TRBJ2-2,TRBD1,TRBV15,NA,CATSRVDRESGELFF,TGTGCCACCAGCAGAGTGGACAGGGAGTCCGGGGAGCTGTTTTTT
TRBJ1-3,NA,TRBV6-5,NA,CASSPWGAGGNTIYF,TGTGCCAGCAGCCCATGGGGGGCTGGAGGGAACACCATATATTTT
TRBJ1-1,TRBD1,TRBV7-8,NA,CASSLPSFGTALNTEAFF,TGTGCCAGCAGCTTACCTTCCTTCGGGACAGCATTGAACACTGAAGCTTTCTTT
TRBJ1-2,TRBD1,TRBV6-5,NA,CASRATGGQPGGYTF,TGTGCCAGCAGGGCGACAGGGGGCCAGCCCGGAGGCTACACCTTC
TRBJ2-3,NA,TRBV7-2,NA,CASSLGPGAYTDTQYF,TGTGCCAGCAGCTTAGGGCCCGGGGCCTACACAGATACGCAGTATTTT
TRBJ2-3,NA,TRBV7-9,NA,CASSSTGLLETDTQYF,TGTGCCAGCAGCTCCACCGGACTGTTGGAAACAGATACGCAGTATTTT
TRBJ2-3,TRBD2,TRBV9,few,CASSVATGSGGPRDTQYF,TGTGCCAGCAGCGTAGCTACCGGTAGCGGGGGGCCTAGAGATACGCAGTATTTT
TRBJ1-1,NA,TRBV7-8,NA,CASSPAGVVNTEAFF,TGTGCCAGCAGCCCGGCGGGGGTGGTGAACACTGAAGCTTTCTTT
TRBJ1-6,NA,TRBV5-5,NA,CASSLGAGEHSPLHF,TGTGCCAGCAGCTTGGGGGCAGGGGAACATTCACCCCTCCACTTT
TRBJ1-5,TRBD1,TRBV19,NA,CASSTPGQGERQPQHF,TGTGCCAGTAGTACTCCTGGACAGGGTGAAAGGCAGCCCCAGCATTTT
TRBJ1-2,NA,TRBV14,NA,CASSQDRGYGYTF,TGTGCCAGCAGCCAAGATCGGGGTTACGGCTACACCTTC
TRBJ1-5,NA,TRBV7-2,NA,CASSSRGYSNQPQHF,TGTGCCAGCAGCTCTAGGGGATATAGCAATCAGCCCCAGCATTTT
TRBJ1-1,NA,TRBV9,once,CASSPQGGYTEAFF,TGTGCCAGCAGCCCCCAAGGGGGATACACTGAAGCTTTCTTT
TRBJ1-1,NA,TRBV7-8,once,CASSVGGPTNTEAFF,TGTGCCAGCAGCGTCGGGGGCCCGACGAACACTGAAGCTTTCTTT
TRBJ1-6,TRBD1,TRBV6-2/TRBV6-3,NA,CASSYMDRGNSPLHF,TGTGCCAGCAGTTACATGGACAGGGGGAATTCACCCCTCCACTTT
TRBJ2-6,TRBD1,TRBV19,NA,CASSWDSLLSGANVLTF,TGTGCCAGTTCTTGGGACAGCTTATTATCTGGGGCCAACGTCCTGACTTTC
TRBJ2-1,NA,TRBV25-1,NA,CASRRSSWSGEQFF,TGTGCCAGCCGAAGAAGTAGCTGGTCCGGCGAGCAGTTCTTC
TRBJ1-4,NA,TRBV6-5,NA,CASSFLGQINEKLFF,TGTGCCAGCAGTTTTCTCGGACAGATTAATGAAAAACTGTTTTTT
TRBJ2-1,TRBD2,TRBV5-1,NA,CASSPSGDHYNEQFF,TGCGCCAGCAGCCCTAGCGGTGATCACTACAATGAGCAGTTCTTC
TRBJ2-1,TRBD2,TRBV20-1,NA,CSASWGLASEEQFF,TGCAGTGCTAGTTGGGGACTAGCGAGTGAGGAGCAGTTCTTC
TRBJ1-4,TRBD1,TRBV27,NA,CASSLGTAREKLFF,TGTGCCAGCAGTTTAGGGACAGCGAGAGAAAAACTGTTTTTT
TRBJ2-5,NA,TRBV3-1/TRBV3-2,NA,CASSEEVQETQYF,TGTGCCAGCAGCGAAGAGGTACAAGAGACCCAGTACTTC
TRBJ2-1,NA,TRBV3-1/TRBV3-2,NA,CASSRERGARYNEQFF,TGTGCCAGCAGCCGAGAAAGGGGGGCGCGTTACAATGAGCAGTTCTTC
TRBJ1-1,NA,TRBV2,NA,CASSELGGTEAFF,TGTGCCAGCAGTGAACTGGGGGGGACTGAAGCTTTCTTT
TRBJ2-1,NA,TRBV5-1,NA,CASSLDAVSYNEQFF,TGCGCCAGCAGCTTGGATGCGGTTTCCTACAATGAGCAGTTCTTC
TRBJ2-3,TRBD2,TRBV5-1,NA,CASSLSGALRDTQYF,TGCGCCAGCAGCCTTAGCGGGGCCCTCAGGGATACGCAGTATTTT
TRBJ2-2,TRBD2,TRBV2,NA,CASSGPTSGMNTGELFF,TGTGCCAGCAGCGGCCCGACTAGCGGGATGAACACCGGGGAGCTGTTTTTT
TRBJ1-5,NA,TRBV7-9,NA,CASSPGGPQHF,TGTGCCAGCAGCCCTGGTGGGCCCCAGCATTTT
TRBJ1-2,TRBD1,TRBV4-1,NA,CASGRRDREIYGYTF,TGCGCCAGCGGTCGCCGGGACAGGGAAATCTATGGCTACACCTTC
TRBJ2-2,NA,TRBV6-4,NA,CASSAGNTGELFF,TGTGCCAGCAGTGCAGGGAACACCGGGGAGCTGTTTTTT
TRBJ1-6,TRBD1,TRBV6-2/TRBV6-3,few,CASSSGGLNSPLHF,TGTGCCAGCAGTTCAGGGGGCCTAAATTCACCCCTCCACTTT
TRBJ1-5,NA,TRBV4-1,once,CASSQEILGGASNQPQHF,TGCGCCAGCAGCCAAGAAATACTTGGGGGGGCGAGCAATCAGCCCCAGCATTTT
TRBJ2-7,NA,TRBV3-1/TRBV3-2,NA,CASSQEHSPSYEQYF,TGTGCCAGCAGCCAAGAGCACTCCCCCTCCTACGAGCAGTACTTC